One and the same sample provided the 28 T cell receptor beta chains below, sequenced in a study of T-cell reconstitution after alpha-beta-depleted transplantation in children. Construction of the TCRbeta library involved unique molecular identifiers. In TCRdb, the PCR reads were re-called with MiXCR into one record per CDR3 protein. The repertoire has some 600,000 distinct CDR3 sequences, 10% to 15% of them found once; the top ten carry 2.2%. This sample comprised PBMCs, mostly from graft donor cells, obtained 360 days after TCRalphabeta/CD19-depleted stem cell transplant. Every receptor here comes from a male patient younger than 18 who had a stem cell transplant for acute myeloid leukemia, so the T cells may come from the graft donor.

The table lists this clonotype with many counts. The chain recombines TRBV11-2 with TRBJ2-1; D might be TRBD1 or TRBD2, each matching 5 bases. The germline V gene has CDR1 SGHAT and CDR2 FQNNGV. CDR3 size: 14 residues. The V end lost 5 bases, the J end lost 12 bases, and 20 bases lay between the germline ends. The CDR3 nucleotides read TGTGCCAGCAGCCTCCGGGACCCAATCTGGAGGCAGTTCTTC. It codes for CASSLRDPIWRQFF.

This clonotype was found many times. The chain uses TRBV12-3 or TRBV12-4 and TRBJ2-6; no definite D call. CDR3 length equals 14 residues. Trimming shortened V by 9 bases and J by 0 bases, and 9 bases separated the two germline ends. The CDR3: CASASYSGANVLTF. The CDR3 coding sequence is TGTGCCAGTGCCTCCTACTCTGGGGCCAACGTCCTGACTTTC.

The chain joins TRBV20-1 to TRBJ2-7; D not certain. CDR3 length equals 15 residues. V was pared by 6 bases and J by 0 bases, with 18 bases between. Germline V gene lookup returns CDR1 DFQATT and CDR2 SNEGSKA (reference sequence). The CDR3 loop is CSAPRFHLFSYEQYF. CDR3 coding DNA: TGCAGTGCACCCCGGTTCCATCTATTCTCCTACGAGCAGTACTTC.

The chain combines TRBV11-2 with TRBJ2-1; 12 positions agree with TRBD2. The trim removed 5 bases at V and 1 base at J, leaving 9 bases unmatched. The CDR3 consists of 18 residues. Per germline, CDR1 SGHAT and CDR2 FQNNGV. The CDR3 sequence is CASSQRTSGKESYNEQFF. The CDR3 DNA reads as TGTGCCAGCAGCCAGAGGACTAGCGGGAAAGAGTCCTACAATGAGCAGTTCTTC.

This clonotype has only a few counts. V usage is TRBV28 and J usage is TRBJ1-5, with D perhaps matching TRBD1 (5 bases). V lost 11 bases, J lost 3 bases, and 14 bases lay in between. The CDR3 length is 13 residues. Germline V lookup: CDR1 MDHEN, CDR2 SYDVKM. The chain's CDR3 is CAGQGGINQPQHF. As DNA, the CDR3 is TGTGCCGGACAAGGCGGGATCAATCAGCCCCAGCATTTT.

There are a few counts of this clonotype. The V call is TRBV5-1, the J call TRBJ2-3, with 8 positions matching TRBD1. Germline assignment: CDR1 SGHRS and CDR2 YFSETQ. J gave up 1 base and V 4 bases, and 8 bases lay outside the gene matches. There are 16 residues in the CDR3. This CDR3 is CASSTDGQGRTDTQYF. The CDR3 DNA reads as TGCGCCAGCAGCACTGACGGACAGGGTCGCACAGATACGCAGTATTTT.

CDR3 sequence reads: CSWTGVGYTF. The CDR3 DNA sequence: TGCAGTTGGACAGGGGTAGGCTACACCTTC. V gene TRBV20-1 combines with J gene TRBJ1-2; TRBD1 agrees at 9 bases. With V trimmed by 8 bases and J by 8 bases, 3 bases remained unmatched. Germline V gives CDR1 DFQATT, CDR2 SNEGSKA (reference sequence). This CDR3 contains 10 residues.

The chain uses TRBV18 and TRBJ2-2; perhaps TRBD1 as D (5 bases). The CDR3 has 15 amino acids. The V end was cut by 6 bases, the J end by 0 bases, with 11 bases between. CDR1 KGHSH and CDR2 LQKENI come from the germline V gene. The CDR3 here is CASSRQQPNTGELFF. The CDR3 bases are TGTGCCAGCTCCCGACAGCAACCGAACACCGGGGAGCTGTTTTTT.

CDR3 bases: TGCAGTGCCCCCGACAGGTACAATGAGCAGTTCTTC. Protein: CSAPDRYNEQFF. V gene TRBV20-1 combines with J gene TRBJ2-1, with D tentatively TRBD1 (6 bases). CDR3 length equals 12 residues. Germline V lookup: CDR1 DFQATT, CDR2 SNEGSKA (reference sequence). With 6 bases removed from V and 4 bases from J, the gap between germline ends came to 10 bases.

This clonotype was counted ten times or more. The CDR3 spells CASSSGSGNEQFF. CDR3 coding DNA: TGTGCCAGCAGCTCCGGAAGTGGCAATGAGCAGTTCTTC. The chain links TRBV7-9 to TRBJ2-1, with D hard to call. The V gene lost 4 bases and the J gene lost 6 bases, with 10 bases spanning the gap. There are 13 residues in the CDR3. From germline, CDR1 is SEHNR and CDR2 FQNEAQ (reference sequence).

The chain employs TRBV7-2 and TRBJ2-3; 9 bases match TRBD2. V was pared by 5 bases and J by 4 bases, with 10 bases of the junction left unmatched. This CDR3 has 16 residues. CDR1 SGHTA and CDR2 FQGNSA come from the germline V gene. The CDR3 sequence is CASSLPTSGTSDTQYF. The CDR3 DNA reads as TGTGCCAGCAGCCTGCCGACTAGCGGTACTTCAGATACGCAGTATTTT.

The V gene is TRBV7-9, the J gene TRBJ2-7, with 7 bases identical to TRBD2. The CDR3 sequence is 16 residues long. From germline, CDR1 is SEHNR and CDR2 FQNEAQ (reference sequence). V dropped 0 bases and J dropped 2; count of bases not matched to a gene: 7. CDR3 bases: TGTGCCAGCAGCTTAGCGTGGGCGGGGGTCGCCTACGAGCAGTACTTC. Amino acid sequence: CASSLAWAGVAYEQYF.

V usage is TRBV5-1 and J usage is TRBJ2-1; D gene unclear. The CDR3 runs to 18 residues. Germline V gives CDR1 SGHRS, CDR2 YFSETQ. The V end lost 0 bases, the J end lost 5 bases, and 21 bases lay between the germline ends. For the CDR3, the DNA is TGCGCCAGCAGCTTGGCCTTGATATCTGGCTTGTCAAACAATGAGCAGTTCTTC. This translates into CASSLALISGLSNNEQFF.

This clonotype was observed many times. The V call is TRBV5-1, the J call TRBJ2-4; D gene ambiguous. V was pared by 2 bases and J by 6 bases, with 9 bases between. The CDR3 totals 13 residues. Germline CDR1 is SGHRS and CDR2 is YFSETQ. The CDR3 is CASSLGLGNIQYF. CDR3 DNA: TGCGCCAGCAGCTTAGGCCTAGGAAACATTCAGTACTTC. Filled out from reference TRBV5-1 and TRBJ2-4, the complete variable domain reads KAGVTQTPRYLIKTRGQQVTLSCSPISGHRSVSWYQQTPGQGLQFLFEYFSETQRNKGNFPGRFSGRQFSNSRSEMNVSTLELGDSALYLCASSLGLGNIQYFGAGTRLSVL.

This chain joins TRBV20-1 and TRBJ1-5; D remains ambiguous. Germline CDR1 is DFQATT and CDR2 is SNEGSKA (reference sequence). Trimming removed 0 bases at V and 6 bases at J, with 15 bases between. CDR3 length equals 15 residues. This chain's CDR3 is CSARDRKGWGQPQHF. The CDR3 nucleotides read TGCAGTGCTAGAGATCGGAAGGGATGGGGTCAGCCCCAGCATTTT.

This clonotype appeared many times. This chain uses TRBV7-3 with TRBJ2-1; no clear D. Germline CDR1 reads SGHTA; CDR2 reads FQGTGA. There are 13 residues in the CDR3. V gave up 4 bases and J gave up 2 bases, with 6 bases separating them. The chain's CDR3 is CASSSSPYNEQFF. The CDR3 DNA reads TGTGCCAGCAGCTCCTCCCCCTACAATGAGCAGTTCTTC.

V is TRBV5-1 and J is TRBJ2-7, with a tentative D call TRBD2 (5 bases). CDR1 and CDR2 (germline): SGHRS, YFSETQ. V was clipped by 0 bases and J by 2 bases, with 9 bases between them. The CDR3 runs 14 residues. Here the CDR3 reads CASSLDSGAYEQYF. Here the CDR3 DNA reads TGCGCCAGCAGCTTGGACAGCGGAGCCTACGAGCAGTACTTC.

This clonotype was counted many times. CDR3: CAISESLQGWDEQYF. CDR3 bases: TGTGCCATCAGTGAGTCATTGCAGGGGTGGGACGAGCAGTACTTC. The chain recombines TRBV10-3 with TRBJ2-7; D is possibly TRBD1 (6 bases). This CDR3 comprises 15 residues. CDR1 is ENHRY, CDR2 SYGVKD, per germline. The V end was cut by 0 bases, the J end by 5 bases, with 14 bases between.

The chain uses TRBV5-1 and TRBJ2-1; a weak D match, TRBD1 (5 bases). Germline CDR1 reads SGHRS; CDR2 reads YFSETQ. Trimming shortened V by 6 bases and J by 0 bases, and 13 bases separated the two germline ends. The CDR3 has 15 amino acids. The CDR3 is CASTIGVSSYNEQFF. The CDR3 DNA reads as TGCGCCAGCACCATAGGGGTTAGCTCCTACAATGAGCAGTTCTTC.

The chain combines TRBV5-1 with TRBJ2-3; TRBD2 agrees at 10 bases. CDR1 SGHRS and CDR2 YFSETQ come from the germline V gene. V trimming: 4 bases; J trimming: 2 bases; junction bases outside the gene matches: 10. The CDR3 runs 17 residues. CDR3 bases: TGCGCCAGCAGCGGCCCGGGGAGCGGGGGGGCCACAGATACGCAGTATTTT. Translation gives CASSGPGSGGATDTQYF. The full variable domain, rest sourced from reference TRBV5-1 and TRBJ2-3, is KAGVTQTPRYLIKTRGQQVTLSCSPISGHRSVSWYQQTPGQGLQFLFEYFSETQRNKGNFPGRFSGRQFSNSRSEMNVSTLELGDSALYLCASSGPGSGGATDTQYFGPGTRLTVL.

J is TRBJ2-1 and V is TRBV6-1; possibly TRBD2 for D (6 bases). V was cut by 6 bases and J by 7 bases, with 19 bases left in between. The CDR3 consists of 15 residues. Per germline, CDR1 MNHNS and CDR2 SASEGT. The CDR3 nucleotides are TGTGCCAGCAGCGCCGGGACTGCAACTCTGAATGAGCAGTTCTTC. It is translated as CASSAGTATLNEQFF.

V and J are TRBV9 and TRBJ2-1; 10 bases fit TRBD1. Germline loops: CDR1 SGDLS, CDR2 YYNGEE. This CDR3 has 16 amino acids. The V and J ends lost 0 bases and 6 bases, in that order; junction bases with no gene match: 6. CDR3: CASSVGGQGTTNEQFF. The CDR3, as DNA: TGTGCCAGCAGCGTAGGGGGACAGGGGACGACCAATGAGCAGTTCTTC.

At least ten counts were recorded for this clonotype. The J gene is TRBJ2-7, the V gene TRBV12-3 or TRBV12-4; 7 positions match TRBD2. The CDR3 extends over 15 amino acids. With V trimmed by 7 bases and J by 2 bases, 11 bases remained unmatched. The CDR3 reads CASINGGTPTYEQYV. The CDR3, as DNA: TGTGCCAGCATTAACGGGGGGACCCCCACCTACGAGCAGTACGTC.

The chain combines TRBV5-1 with TRBJ2-1; 8 bases agree with TRBD2. Germline V gives CDR1 SGHRS, CDR2 YFSETQ. Trimming took 1 base from V and 8 from J; bases not matched to a gene: 14. The CDR3 is 17 amino acids. The CDR3 is CASSLKTGGPPWDEQFF. CDR3 DNA: TGCGCCAGCAGCTTGAAGACGGGAGGGCCACCCTGGGATGAGCAGTTCTTC.

This clonotype was picked up a small number of times. The gene calls are TRBV7-9 and TRBJ2-1; 8 bases line up with TRBD1. The CDR3 contains 15 residues. The germline V gene has CDR1 SEHNR and CDR2 FQNEAQ (reference sequence). J gave up 7 bases and V 3 bases, and 8 bases lay outside the gene matches. CDR3 DNA sequence: TGTGCCAGCAGCTTTCTCCGGACAGGGAAGAATGAGCAGTTCTTC. Translation: CASSFLRTGKNEQFF. The full variable domain, its missing parts supplied by reference TRBV7-9 and TRBJ2-1, is DTGVSQNPRHKITKRGQNVTFRCDPISEHNRLYWYRQTLGQGPEFLTYFQNEAQLEKSRLLSDRFSAERPKGSFSTLEIQRTEQGDSAMYLCASSFLRTGKNEQFFGPGTRLTVL.

The V call is TRBV25-1, the J call TRBJ2-1, with 7 bases identical to TRBD2. Germline CDR1 is MGHDK and CDR2 is SYGVNS. J lost 2 bases, V lost 8 bases, and 9 bases had no gene match. The CDR3 has 15 amino acids. The CDR3 region is CASWPRGGPYNEQFF. The CDR3 DNA reads as TGTGCCAGCTGGCCCCGGGGAGGGCCCTACAATGAGCAGTTCTTC.

This clonotype was counted many times. V usage is TRBV7-2 and J usage is TRBJ2-5; possibly TRBD1 for D (6 bases). The V and J ends lost 2 bases and 3 bases respectively, with 16 bases between them. The CDR3 extends over 16 amino acids. The germline V gene has CDR1 SGHTA and CDR2 FQGNSA. The CDR3 DNA is TGTGCCAGCAGCTTAATATCAGGGGTACGAAAAGAGACCCAGTACTTC. Protein: CASSLISGVRKETQYF.

This clonotype appeared a few times. This sequence joins TRBV7-9 and TRBJ2-5, with D perhaps matching TRBD1 or TRBD2 (5 bases each). The germline V gene has CDR1 SEHNR and CDR2 FQNEAQ (reference sequence). Trimming shortened V by 8 bases and J by 5 bases, and 18 bases separated the two germline ends. The CDR3 contains 14 residues. The CDR3 reads CASGAFRDAETQYF. DNA of the CDR3: TGTGCCAGCGGTGCTTTTCGGGACGCGGAGACCCAGTACTTC.